This T cell receptor (beta chain) stems from a study of blood T cell repertoires in COVID-19. Study summary: The United States, Italy and Spain supplied acute and convalescent COVID-19 samples. Sample material is recorded as cDNA or gDNA derived from T cells, B-cell-depleted T cells, or PBMCs.

The authors' processing: Estimation of nucleated cell counts was performed using reference gene primer amplification. Profiling relied on immunoSEQ multiplex PCR, and the TCRdb table lists in-frame clones only, not all of them. The D gene and trimming were derived from the DNA, and the V and J assignments and clone size from that table. The table shows some 130,000 clones, with around 89% occurring only once. Followed longitudinally, the Seattle patients had been enrolled during active infection. The sequence was collected from a man in his 60s with COVID-19, enrolled during active disease. What was sequenced was peripheral blood.

The CDR3 spells CASSLNRVGETEAFF. CDR3 bases: TGTGCCAGCAGCCTCAACAGGGTGGGAGAGACTGAAGCTTTCTTT. The rearrangement joins TRBV7-6 to TRBJ1-1; a weak D match, TRBD1 (6 bases). The germline V and J ends were trimmed by 5 bases and 5 bases, with 18 bases remaining between them. This CDR3 has 15 residues. Germline CDR1 is SGHVS and CDR2 is FNYEAQ. Full variable domain (outside the CDR3, taken from reference TRBV7-6 and TRBJ1-1): GAGVSQSPRYKVTKRGQDVALRCDPISGHVSLYWYRQALGQGPEFLTYFNYEAQQDKSGLPNDRFSAERPEGSISTLTIQRTEQRDSAMYRCASSLNRVGETEAFFGQGTRLTVV.